This T cell receptor beta chain emerged from a study of cytomegalovirus exposure and HLA in healthy donors. Study overall: Later, an analysis reported that the 95 to 150 validation repertoires had used the same platform as the roughly 720 first-cohort repertoires. Findings and limits, study-wide: For cytomegalovirus status, the classifier reportedly gave diagnoses with high specificity and sensitivity. A list of roughly 180 TCR beta chains associated with cytomegalovirus was given. Under in vitro conditions, a few CMV-associated chains were confirmed as specific for CMV antigens.

A word on this clone: The antigen is unknown.

V shed 6 bases, J shed 0 bases, and the junction held 1 base outside the gene matches. Germline V gene sequence: CDR1 MNHEY, CDR2 SVGAGI. The CDR3 is made up of 14 amino acids. The data were produced by immunoSEQ multiplex PCR, yet TCRdb's version contains in-frame clones alone and is incomplete. This sample yields tens of thousands of clones, of which over 85% are seen a single time; 0.69% belongs to the top ten. This clonotype originated in a woman younger than 35 in good health and CMV-seronegative. The sample comprised PBMCs. V is TRBV6-5 and J is TRBJ1-5, with 8 bases aligning to TRBD1. CDR3 protein: CASRQGASNQPQHF. The CDR3 DNA is TGTGCCAGCAGGCAGGGGGCTAGCAATCAGCCCCAGCATTTT.